These 13 T cell receptor beta chains originate from one sample sequenced in a study of siplizumab effects on memory and regulatory T cells. Sequencing used immunoSEQ multiplex PCR; TCRdb keeps in-frame clones, though not all of them. The sample consists of 90,000 to 130,000 clones, more than 90% of them appearing once. The sample consisted of CD4+ T cells sorted from blood. Source of these receptors: a human donor in good health.

The chain uses TRBV7-3 and TRBJ2-4; D might be TRBD1 (5 bases). Germline V gene data show CDR1 as SGHTA and CDR2 as FQGTGA. The ends were cut back, 3 bases at V and 2 bases at J, with 20 bases in the middle. The CDR3 is made up of 18 amino acids. The CDR3 reads CASSFPRPGWRTKNIQYF. Here the CDR3 DNA reads TGTGCCAGCAGCTTTCCGCGACCAGGGTGGCGAACCAAAAACATTCAGTACTTC.

This chain links TRBV9 with TRBJ2-7; possible D gene TRBD1, 5 bases. Trimming removed 0 bases at V and 2 bases at J, with 12 bases between. Germline V gives CDR1 SGDLS, CDR2 YYNGEE. The CDR3 contains 15 residues. The CDR3 here is CASSVAGHGAYEQYF. CDR3 in DNA: TGTGCCAGCAGCGTAGCTGGACATGGAGCCTACGAGCAGTACTTC.

This sequence joins TRBV12-5 and TRBJ1-3, with TRBD1 as a possible D gene (6 bases). Trimming shortened V by 2 bases and J by 5 bases, and 13 bases separated the two germline ends. Germline V gene data show CDR1 as LGHNT and CDR2 as FRNRAP. This CDR3 spans 15 amino acids. CDR3 loop: CASGLIWGARNTIYF. Written as DNA, the CDR3 is TGTGCTAGTGGTTTGATTTGGGGGGCTAGAAACACCATATATTTT.

This chain connects TRBV27 to TRBJ1-5, with TRBD1 matching over 7 bases. From germline, CDR1 is MNHEY and CDR2 SMNVEV (reference sequence). This CDR3 contains 14 residues. J was trimmed by 5 bases and V by 8 bases; bases with no gene match: 9. The CDR3 region has the DNA TGTGCCAGCGGCCAGGGGGGTATTGATCAGCCCCAGCATTTT. Amino acid sequence: CASGQGGIDQPQHF.

This chain connects TRBV10-3 to TRBJ1-2; 7 bases line up with TRBD1. The ends lost 7 bases at V and 0 bases at J; junction bases unmatched: 8. This CDR3 has 15 residues. Germline assignment: CDR1 ENHRY and CDR2 SYGVKD. The CDR3 DNA sequence: TGTGCCATCATCGAGACAGGGAAAGCTAACTATGGCTACACCTTC. This codes for CAIIETGKANYGYTF.

The chain uses TRBV6-1 and TRBJ1-5; TRBD1 is a possible D gene (5 bases). This CDR3 region has 13 residues. The germline V gene encodes CDR1 MNHNS and CDR2 SASEGT. Trimming pared 4 bases from V and 4 bases from J, leaving 8 bases between. CDR3 residues: CASSGGKNQPQHF. In DNA, the CDR3 is TGTGCCAGCAGTGGGGGGAAGAATCAGCCCCAGCATTTT.

The rearrangement uses TRBV5-1 and TRBJ1-1, with D maybe TRBD1 (6 bases). The CDR3 runs 15 residues. The V and J ends lost 1 base and 7 bases respectively, with 17 bases between them. Germline V gene sequence: CDR1 SGHRS, CDR2 YFSETQ. CDR3 sequence: CASSLIWGAQGEAFF. The CDR3 DNA sequence: TGCGCCAGCAGCTTGATATGGGGGGCGCAGGGTGAAGCTTTCTTT.

The chain joins TRBV10-3 to TRBJ1-5, with 11 bases lining up with TRBD1. The length of the CDR3 is 15 residues. The germline CDR1 and CDR2 sequences are ENHRY and SYGVKD. V lost 3 bases and J lost 9; bases outside the gene matches: 7. The CDR3 DNA reads TGTGCCATCAGTGATTGGACAGGGGGCGCGGTGCCCCAGCATTTT. This sequence encodes CAISDWTGGAVPQHF.

V and J are TRBV9 and TRBJ2-3, with 9 bases matching TRBD2. The V gene end was trimmed by 0 bases and the J gene end by 1 base; junction bases not matched to a gene: 0. The CDR3 spans 15 residues. Germline assignment: CDR1 SGDLS and CDR2 YYNGEE. CDR3: CASSVGTSGTDTQYF. Here the CDR3 DNA reads TGTGCCAGCAGCGTAGGGACTAGCGGCACAGATACGCAGTATTTT. The variable domain in full, with the rest retrieved from reference TRBV9 and TRBJ2-3, is DSGVTQTPKHLITATGQRVTLRCSPRSGDLSVYWYQQSLDQGLQFLIQYYNGEERAKGNILERFSAQQFPDLHSELNLSSLELGDSALYFCASSVGTSGTDTQYFGPGTRLTVL.

The rearrangement links TRBV4-1 to TRBJ2-5; D is possibly TRBD2 (6 bases). The CDR3 spans 16 residues. Trimming left V 1 base short and J 5 bases short, with 17 bases between. The V gene's germline CDR1 is MGHRA and CDR2 YSYEKL. The CDR3 DNA reads as TGCGCCAGCAGCCAAGGGGTCGACCCGAGCGGGGAGACCCAGTACTTC. Residues: CASSQGVDPSGETQYF.

V is TRBV6-5 and J is TRBJ1-1, with D possibly being TRBD1 (5 bases). The CDR3 has 15 residues. Germline-derived CDR1 and CDR2 are MNHEY and SVGAGI. V was trimmed by 6 bases and J by 3 bases, leaving 17 bases between them. CDR3 amino acids: CASRPRAGRHTEAFF. DNA for the CDR3: TGTGCCAGCAGGCCCCGGGCAGGGAGGCACACTGAAGCTTTCTTT.

This chain's CDR3 is CASSFRQGANYGYTF. Written as DNA, the CDR3 is TGCGCCAGCAGCTTCAGGCAGGGGGCTAACTATGGCTACACCTTC. The V and J genes are TRBV5-1 and TRBJ1-2, with TRBD1 matching over 7 bases. The CDR3 is 15 amino acids. The germline V gene encodes CDR1 SGHRS and CDR2 YFSETQ. Trimming at V came to 2 bases and at J to 0 bases, leaving 4 bases not matched to a gene.

Comments on this clone: The DNA is omitted, as the CDR3 cannot be located on it reliably, and the CDR3 follows TCRdb's listing. This chain joins TRBV27 and TRBJ1-5; no check of the table's D call, TRBD1, against the DNA was made. Inclusive of both ends, the CDR3 amounts to 15 amino acids. The germline V gene encodes CDR1 MNHEY and CDR2 SMNVEV (reference sequence). CDR3 sequence reads: CASSLKWGQGAREHF.